This TCR beta chain was recorded in a study of T cell repertoires in cytomegalovirus infection. Germline CDR1 and CDR2: SGDLS and YYNGEE. The CDR3 has 15 amino acids. The V and J ends lost 4 bases and 6 bases respectively, with 20 bases between them. This clonotype was picked up a small number of times. TCRdb reanalysed the reads using MiXCR and keeps one entry per CDR3 protein. The sample consists of about 260,000 distinct CDR3 sequences, roughly 13% of them appearing once. The sequenced sample was PBMCs. This sequence was found in a human donor in good health (CMV status not recorded). Some clones in this sample may be carry-over from other donors' samples. The rearrangement links TRBV9 to TRBJ2-7; tentatively, D is TRBD1 (5 bases). CDR3 bases: TGTGCCAGCAGCAATGGGCCCAACAGGCTCGCCGAGCAGTACTTC. This translates into CASSNGPNRLAEQYF.